Shown below are 24 T cell receptor beta chains from a single sample sequenced in a study of breast tumors, draining lymph nodes, adjacent tissues. Breast cancer patients provided tissue from their axillary draining lymph nodes. One entry per CDR3 protein results from TCRdb running MiXCR on the multiplex PCR reads. Among approximately 90,000 distinct CDR3 sequences listed, approximately 30% were seen once. The sequenced sample consisted of axillary lymph node tissue. The source of these receptors is a female donor with breast cancer. Some clones in this sample may be carry-over from other donors' samples.

This clonotype has ten or more counts. The chain carries TRBV18 and TRBJ1-5, with unresolved D. V gave up 2 bases and J gave up 5 bases, with 13 bases separating them. The germline V gene encodes CDR1 KGHSH and CDR2 LQKENI. This CDR3 has 15 residues. The CDR3 reads CASSPSKGDHQPQHF. The CDR3 coding sequence is TGTGCCAGCTCACCAAGCAAAGGCGACCATCAGCCCCAGCATTTT.

Many counts were recorded for this clonotype. This sequence joins TRBV20-1 and TRBJ1-1; D is unresolved. V was shortened by 5 bases and J by 1 base, with 8 bases between the two germline ends. The CDR3 covers 12 residues. Germline CDR1 reads DFQATT; CDR2 reads SNEGSKA (reference sequence). CDR3 nucleotides: TGCAGTGCTGAGAAAGGGAACACTGAAGCTTTCTTT. Residues: CSAEKGNTEAFF.

A remark on this clonotype: Mismatch with germline at one junction end may stem from a read error. The genes are TRBV18 and TRBJ2-1, with 7 bases matching TRBD2. The CDR3 length is 16 residues. Germline CDR1 and CDR2: KGHSH and LQKENI. The CDR3 sequence: CASSPGGRTSYDEQFF. The CDR3, as DNA: TGTGCCAGCTCACCGGGGGGGAGAACCTCCTACGATGAGCAGTTCTTC.

This clonotype was seen ten or more times. The J gene is TRBJ2-1, the V gene TRBV11-3; D not certain. The ends were cut back, 3 bases at V and 0 bases at J, with 6 bases in the middle. CDR3 length: 14 amino acids. Germline CDR1 reads SGHNT; CDR2 reads YENEEA. CDR3 DNA: TGTGCCAGCAGCTTCTTCGACTCCTACAATGAGCAGTTCTTC. Amino acids: CASSFFDSYNEQFF.

This clonotype was picked up a small number of times. The V call is TRBV5-6, the J call TRBJ1-1; 7 bases fit TRBD1. Germline CDR1 SGHDT, CDR2 YYEEEE. Trimming removed 5 bases from V and 4 bases from J; junction bases left unmatched: 8. The CDR3 length is 14 residues. This CDR3 is CASRPTGLGTEAFF. The CDR3 coding sequence is TGTGCCAGCAGGCCGACAGGGTTGGGCACTGAAGCTTTCTTT.

Ten or more counts support this clonotype. CDR3 in amino acids: CASSLGGRAAYEQYF. DNA for the CDR3: TGTGCCAGCAGCTTAGGCGGGAGGGCCGCCTACGAGCAGTACTTC. This chain joins TRBV11-2 and TRBJ2-7; 9 nucleotides agree with TRBD2. J lost 2 bases, V lost 1 base, and 3 bases had no gene match. Germline lookup yields CDR1 SGHAT and CDR2 FQNNGV. The CDR3 contains 15 residues.

Only a few counts were recorded for this clonotype. This sequence joins TRBV5-4 and TRBJ2-2; D may correspond to TRBD1 or TRBD2 (5 bases each). The CDR3 length is 13 residues. Deletions cut 10 bases from V and 7 bases from J, with 17 bases between. Germline-derived CDR1 and CDR2 are SGHNT and YYREEE (reference sequence). DNA for the CDR3: TGTGCCGCCAGCAAAGTGAGGGGCGGGGAGCTGTTTTTT. It encodes CAASKVRGGELFF.

This clonotype was seen repeatedly, ten times or more. The rearrangement joins TRBV9 to TRBJ1-6, with TRBD1 identical over 9 bases. V gave up 3 bases and J gave up 10 bases; unmatched junction bases: 11. This CDR3 comprises 16 residues. Per the germline V gene, CDR1 is SGDLS and CDR2 is YYNGEE. This CDR3 reads CASSESGTGLGSPLHF. The CDR3 nucleotides are TGTGCCAGCAGCGAGTCGGGGACAGGGTTAGGGTCACCCCTCCACTTT.

The CDR3 region has the DNA TGTGCCAGCAGCTTAATGGGTACTAGCGGACAAGAGACCCAGTACTTC. As protein: CASSLMGTSGQETQYF. This chain joins TRBV7-9 and TRBJ2-5; the match to TRBD2 covers 8 bases. V lost 2 bases, J lost 2 bases, and 7 bases stayed unmatched. The CDR3 covers 16 residues. Germline V gene data show CDR1 as SEHNR and CDR2 as FQNEAQ (reference sequence).

This clonotype was counted many times. The V gene is TRBV20-1, the J gene TRBJ2-3, with 9 positions matching TRBD2. Trimming removed 0 bases from V and 4 bases from J; junction bases left unmatched: 5. The CDR3 sequence is 15 residues long. Germline CDR1 reads DFQATT; CDR2 reads SNEGSKA (reference sequence). The CDR3 DNA reads as TGCAGTGCTAGAGATTCAGCGGGAGGTTCAGATACGCAGTATTTT. This codes for CSARDSAGGSDTQYF.

The chain is built from TRBV19 and TRBJ2-3; TRBD1 is a possible D gene (6 bases). V was pared by 1 base and J by 8 bases, with 13 bases between. Germline V lookup: CDR1 LNHDA, CDR2 SQIVND (reference sequence). The CDR3 contains 14 residues. CDR3 DNA: TGTGCCAGTAGTATAGGGGGGCTCGCAGTTACGCAGTATTTT. It yields the protein CASSIGGLAVTQYF. The variable domain in full, with the rest retrieved from reference TRBV19 and TRBJ2-3, is DGGITQSPKYLFRKEGQNVTLSCEQNLNHDAMYWYRQDPGQGLRLIYYSQIVNDFQKGDIAEGYSVSREKKESFPLTVTSAQKNPTAFYLCASSIGGLAVTQYFGPGTRLTVL.

This chain connects TRBV7-2 to TRBJ2-7; 10 positions match TRBD2. Germline assignment: CDR1 SGHTA and CDR2 FQGNSA. The CDR3 has 16 residues. J gave up 4 bases and V 11 bases, and 17 bases lay outside the gene matches. CDR3 protein: CAGGPRSGRALYEQYF. The CDR3 nucleotides read TGTGCCGGCGGCCCAAGAAGCGGGAGGGCCTTGTACGAGCAGTACTTC.

This clonotype was recorded many times. V gene TRBV10-3 combines with J gene TRBJ2-4, with 7 bases matching TRBD2. Germline trimming cut 0 bases from V and 1 base from J; bases unmatched to any gene: 18. CDR1 and CDR2 (germline): ENHRY, SYGVKD. The CDR3 is 21 amino acids. The CDR3: CAISESGGVILGSSAKNIQYF. The CDR3, as DNA: TGTGCCATCAGTGAGTCGGGGGGGGTTATTTTAGGTTCGTCTGCCAAAAACATTCAGTACTTC.

The chain couples TRBV6-1 to TRBJ2-7, with D unresolved. The V end lost 5 bases, the J end lost 3 bases, and 11 bases lay between the germline ends. Germline V lookup: CDR1 MNHNS, CDR2 SASEGT. The CDR3 length is 13 residues. The CDR3 coding sequence is TGTGCCAGCAGTCGACCGCGAGGCTACGAGCAGTACTTC. Protein sequence: CASSRPRGYEQYF.

This clonotype was seen many times. This rearrangement joins TRBV5-1 to TRBJ2-7; perhaps TRBD1 as D (5 bases). Per the germline V gene, CDR1 is SGHRS and CDR2 is YFSETQ. This CDR3 is built from 15 residues. V dropped 4 bases and J dropped 0 bases, with 14 bases sitting between them. CDR3 DNA sequence: TGCGCCAGCAGCCCGACAGCTTCAAGCTCCTACGAGCAGTACTTC. It translates to CASSPTASSSYEQYF.

This clonotype appeared once. This may stem from a read error, because a much larger clone lies one nucleotide away. The rearrangement uses TRBV2 and TRBJ2-1; 10 bases map to TRBD1. Trimming at V came to 6 bases and at J to 7 bases, leaving 9 bases not matched to a gene. Germline V lookup: CDR1 SNHLY, CDR2 FYNNEI. The CDR3 is 15 residues long. The CDR3 region is CASSFWTGGPNEQFF. In DNA, the CDR3 is TGTGCCAGCAGCTTCTGGACAGGGGGACCAAATGAGCAGTTCTTC.

This clonotype was picked up many times. V gene TRBV9 combines with J gene TRBJ2-3, with 8 bases fitting TRBD2. The CDR3 has 15 amino acids. The trim removed 4 bases at V and 2 bases at J, leaving 6 bases unmatched. Germline V gene sequence: CDR1 SGDLS, CDR2 YYNGEE. This CDR3 is CASSSTSGFTDTQYF. CDR3 nucleotide sequence: TGTGCCAGCAGCAGTACTAGCGGATTCACAGATACGCAGTATTTT.

This clonotype has ten or more counts. The rearrangement uses TRBV2 and TRBJ1-6; D uncertain. V shed 7 bases and J shed 8 bases, with 9 bases lying between them. Germline V gene sequence: CDR1 SNHLY, CDR2 FYNNEI. The CDR3 contains 12 residues. The CDR3, as DNA: TGTGCCAGCAAGGGTGGAGATTCACCCCTCCACTTT. Its translation is CASKGGDSPLHF.

In this sample, this clonotype turned up a few times. A much larger clonotype is one base distant, so this may be a read error. The genes are TRBV19 and TRBJ2-3, with D maybe TRBD2 (6 bases). Trimming took off 11 bases at V and 2 bases at J, with 17 bases between the two ends. In germline, CDR1 is LNHDA, CDR2 SQIVND (reference sequence). The CDR3 sequence is 14 residues long. The CDR3: CAGKRERHTDTQYF. CDR3 nucleotide sequence: TGTGCCGGTAAACGGGAGAGACACACAGATACGCAGTATTTT.

This clonotype was detected ten times or more. The rearrangement uses TRBV5-1 and TRBJ1-2; tentative D call: TRBD1 (6 bases). The CDR3 loop spans 13 amino acids. CDR1 and CDR2 (germline): SGHRS, YFSETQ. Trimming pared 4 bases from V and 6 bases from J, leaving 13 bases between. CDR3 nucleotides: TGCGCCAGCAGCGTCAGGGGCCAGGATGGCTACACCTTC. Its translation: CASSVRGQDGYTF.

In this sample, this clonotype turned up many times. V is TRBV10-3 and J is TRBJ1-6; D unresolved. Per the germline V gene, CDR1 is ENHRY and CDR2 is SYGVKD. The CDR3 is 16 residues long. Trimming removed 4 bases from V and 10 bases from J, with 20 bases in between. In nucleotides, the CDR3 is TGTGCCATCAGTGGGAAGGGTCCCTTCGCCTCATCACCCCTCCACTTT. Its protein product is CAISGKGPFASSPLHF.

The genes are TRBV24-1 and TRBJ2-7; D is uncertain. There are 13 residues in the CDR3. The germline CDR1 and CDR2 sequences are KGHDR and SFDVKD. V lost 6 bases, J lost 5 bases, and 13 bases lay in between. CDR3 loop: CATSTQARHEQYF. The CDR3, as DNA: TGTGCCACCAGTACGCAGGCCAGACACGAGCAGTACTTC.

This clonotype was observed many times. A much larger clone sits a single nucleotide away, making a read error possible. The chain combines TRBV24-1 with TRBJ2-3; 9 bases align to TRBD2. The CDR3 is 14 amino acids. CDR1 is KGHDR, CDR2 SFDVKD, per germline. CDR3 bases: TGTGCCACCAGTCGCGGGGGGGGCACAGGTACGCAGTATTTT. Amino acids: CATSRGGGTGTQYF.

The genes are TRBV7-2 and TRBJ2-1, with 10 positions matching TRBD2. Trimming took 5 bases from V and 12 from J; bases not matched to a gene: 13. Per germline, CDR1 SGHTA and CDR2 FQGNSA. The CDR3 is 15 residues long. CDR3 residues: CASSARLAGNDGQFF. For the CDR3, the DNA is TGTGCCAGCAGCGCCAGACTAGCGGGCAACGATGGGCAGTTCTTC.